These 2 T cell receptor beta chains came from one sample sequenced in a study of T-cell memory formation after mild COVID-19. Each CDR3 protein is one row after TCRdb ran MiXCR on the 5' RACE reads. The sample shows fewer than 200,000 distinct CDR3 sequences, 13% of them seen only once. The sequencing sample was made of PBMCs or a T cell subset sorted from them (not recorded which). The receptors stem from a man aged 18 to 30 who had mild COVID-19 (a few samples of this study predate the infection). Cell type and time point are not known.

In DNA, the CDR3 is TGCGCCAGCAGCCAAGGAGGGACAGTTAATGAAAAACTGTTTTTT. This encodes CASSQGGTVNEKLFF. This chain links TRBV4-1 with TRBJ1-4; 7 nucleotides line up with TRBD1. Germline CDR1 is MGHRA and CDR2 is YSYEKL. J gave up 4 bases and V 1 base, and 3 bases lay outside the gene matches. This CDR3 region has 15 residues.

This clonotype has a count of ten or more. The V and J genes are TRBV4-1 and TRBJ2-1; 9 nucleotides match TRBD2. The junction had 7 bases not matched to a gene; V was cut back by 6 bases and J by 10 bases. From germline, CDR1 is MGHRA and CDR2 YSYEKL. There are 13 residues in the CDR3. Here the CDR3 DNA reads TGCGCCAGCAGGGGACTAGCATCAGGGGAGCAGTTCTTC. As protein: CASRGLASGEQFF.